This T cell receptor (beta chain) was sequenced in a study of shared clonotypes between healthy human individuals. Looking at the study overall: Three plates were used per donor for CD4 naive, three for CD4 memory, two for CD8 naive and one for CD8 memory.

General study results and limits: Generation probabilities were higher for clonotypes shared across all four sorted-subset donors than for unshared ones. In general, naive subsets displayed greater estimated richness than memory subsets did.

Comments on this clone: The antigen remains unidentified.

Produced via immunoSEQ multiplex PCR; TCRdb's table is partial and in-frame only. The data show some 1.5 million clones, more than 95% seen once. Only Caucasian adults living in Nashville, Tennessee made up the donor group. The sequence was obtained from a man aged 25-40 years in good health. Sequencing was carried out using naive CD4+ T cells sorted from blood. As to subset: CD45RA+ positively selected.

The DNA of the CDR3 is TGTGCCAGCTCCCGCGGCTTCACCTACAATGAGCAGTTCTTC. Amino acids: CASSRGFTYNEQFF. V and J are TRBV18 and TRBJ2-1; D unclear. This CDR3 region has 14 residues. Per germline, CDR1 KGHSH and CDR2 LQKENI. The germline V and J ends were trimmed by 6 bases and 2 bases, with 11 bases remaining between them.